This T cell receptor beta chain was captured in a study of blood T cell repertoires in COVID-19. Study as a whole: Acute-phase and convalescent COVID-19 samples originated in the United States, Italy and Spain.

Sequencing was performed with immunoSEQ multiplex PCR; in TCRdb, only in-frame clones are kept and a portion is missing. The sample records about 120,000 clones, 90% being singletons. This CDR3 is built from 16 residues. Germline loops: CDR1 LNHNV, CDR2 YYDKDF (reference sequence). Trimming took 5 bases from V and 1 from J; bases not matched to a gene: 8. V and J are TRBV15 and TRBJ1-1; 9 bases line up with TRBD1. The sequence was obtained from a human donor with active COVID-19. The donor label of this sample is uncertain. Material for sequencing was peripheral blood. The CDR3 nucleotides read TGTGCCACCAGCGTCGGACAGGGGCGCCCGAACACTGAAGCTTTCTTT. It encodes CATSVGQGRPNTEAFF.